Below, one T cell receptor beta chain is given with its context. The specificity of this receptor is unknown. No base quality information exists; no much larger clone differs at one position. Spanning cysteine to phenylalanine, the CDR3 consists of 14 amino acids. CDR3 DNA only is kept here, 42 bases in frame from base 1. CDR1 and CDR2 (MNHEY, SMNVEV) derive from the germline V gene (reference sequence). For this chain, trimming is 5 bases at the V end and 5 bases at the J end, and the number of junction bases without a gene match is 6. This entry belongs to a study of cytomegalovirus exposure and HLA in healthy donors (dated by TCRdb to the late 2010s). Regarding the research as a whole: An earlier analysis of some 600 of the donors reported 250 to 300 Gb of sequence data and 95 million to 140 million unique TCR beta sequences obtained from around 170 million T cells. Around 300 gigabases of sequencing data and approximately 85 million unique TCR sequences were included in an early release covering several hundred HLA-typed donors. The genetic ancestry cluster associated with self-reported Caucasian donors included around 76% of the approximately 400 genotyped donors. The aim of the study was to test whether cataloging public T cell receptors could identify signatures of past pathogen exposure. The study used immunosequencing to profile the T cell repertoires of several hundred subjects and linked those repertoires to cytomegalovirus serostatus. Besides the first cohort of about 730 subjects, a separate validation cohort made up of around 120 different subjects was used. To predict cytomegalovirus infection status, the study brought together high-throughput TCR immunosequencing, statistical association of individual TCRs with disease status, and machine learning. A later analysis re-examined previously published TCR beta repertoires from roughly 720 donors and added high-resolution HLA genotyping to investigate patterns of TCR occurrence. The later analysis used no new phenotypic data to find candidate immune exposures, relying instead on TCR beta sequences and their occurrence across donors. To decide whether each TCR beta V gene segment behaved as functional or pseudogenic, an earlier analysis of fewer than 750 of the donors relied on high-throughput TCR beta sequencing. Donor age, sex, ethnicity and CMV serostatus were compiled together with the repertoire data. In a later genetic analysis, genome-wide SNP genotypes for 398 of the 666 donors were used, and that subset was treated as a discovery cohort. All discovery cohort repertoires had been generated on a single sequencing platform. Class I and class II HLA loci were covered by the typing at four-digit resolution. Typing coverage differed by locus: A, B, C, DRB1 and DQB1 were typed in roughly 620-640 donors, DQA1 in 522, DPA1 in roughly 590, and DPB1 in 472. Roughly 5 DR-DQ haplotypes were handled as single units for association and clustering because linkage in the cohort was strong. Among over 350 genotyped donors of the cohort, an average of 235,054 unique TCR beta nucleotide sequences were sequenced per donor, roughly 20% of them non-productive. General findings and caveats noted by the study authors: A total of 164 TCR beta chains were listed by the study as associated with cytomegalovirus. Most CMV-associated TCR beta chains appeared to be HLA-restricted in a later analysis, and the HLA associations seemed to be driven largely by CMV exposure. Because counts were too low, more than 15 rarely observed V segments, including chromosome 9 orphons, were excluded from the earlier analysis of roughly 580 of the donors. A later analysis found that HLA-associated TCR beta chains were more clonally expanded and had lower generation probabilities than equally common non-associated chains. According to a later genetic analysis, donors in an Asian-associated ancestry cluster had fewer N-insertions in productive TCRs than the roughly 700-donor mean. Some IMGT-functional V segments, including TRBV6-2 and TRBV6-3, could not be told apart with the 87-base-pair reads, so those segments were excluded. In an earlier analysis of approximately 590 of the donors, most TCR beta V segments were observed in productive rearrangements about 87% or about 30% of the time, broadly matching IMGT annotations. Because HLA typing was unavailable for some donors at each locus, only the typed subset was used in association tests. When HLA alleles, especially DR and DQ, strongly co-occurred, attributing TCR associations to individual alleles was difficult. An association between a missense DCLRE1C variant and V-gene and J-gene trimming of TCR beta chains was found in a later genetic analysis and replicated in an independent cohort. A later analysis reported that several top co-occurrence clusters appeared linked to parvovirus B19, influenza, CMV and Epstein-Barr virus. A later analysis associated 15,000 to 20,000 TCR beta sequences with specific HLA alleles at a false discovery rate of 0.05. This cohort had only TCR beta chains sequenced, and the lack of alpha or paired-chain data limited which features could be detected. A further reported finding was that TCR beta sequences accurately predicted the HLA-A and HLA-B alleles for most subjects in the first cohort. The classifier was reported to diagnose cytomegalovirus status with high specificity and sensitivity in both the original and validation cohorts. Most TCR sequences were seen in very few donors, while some public TCRs were found in many individuals. The presence/absence analyses assumed that sequencing depth was roughly uniform across donors, and that assumption may not be true. Correlated functional status among segregating V segments might be attributable to linkage disequilibrium, but an unknown experimental factor could not be ruled out. The sequencing pipeline was judged likely to have produced a cluster of highly shared sequence variants as a technical artifact. According to a later analysis, TCR association rates differed among HLA loci, with DRB1 alleles showing the most associated TCRs and HLA-C alleles showing the fewest. According to the authors, the approach could potentially be generalized to other disease states and immunological phenotypes. A few of the identified cytomegalovirus-associated TCR beta chains were confirmed in vitro to be specific for cytomegalovirus antigens. For the cohort, immune exposure information was limited to CMV serostatus.

The method behind the library was the immunoSEQ multiplex PCR assay. For the multiplex PCR, a mixture combining 60 forward primers for TCR Vbeta segments and 13 reverse primers for TCR Jbeta segments was used. A multiplex PCR assay on genomic DNA amplified the CDR3 region of rearranged TCR beta genes. On the Illumina HiSeq System, the amplified TCR beta libraries were sequenced as 87-base-pair reads. For the original study's pipeline: Across the 670 or so repertoires, a later analysis counted tens of millions of unique TCR beta chains, 8.5 million to 12 million of which were shared by at least two donors. To remove PCR and sequencing errors, raw reads were error-corrected and collapsed into unique sequences using a nearest-neighbor algorithm that merged closely related sequences. V, D and J gene segments were assigned by aligning CDR3 sequences to IMGT reference sequences. For a sequence to be retained, a match of at least six nucleotides to both a V gene segment and a J gene segment was required. A rearrangement was called productive if the CDR3 had no stop codons and remained in frame with V and J, and every other rearrangement was called non-productive. CDR3 was defined by IMGT convention, running from the second conserved V-encoded cysteine to the conserved J-encoded phenylalanine. The earlier analysis of fewer than 750 of the donors excluded sequences that lacked an unambiguous match to a single V gene segment. In an earlier analysis of 587 of the donors, V segments were called functional above 56.7% productive rearrangements and were called segregating when the between-donor standard deviation exceeded 5%. A statistical classification framework was built for diagnosing cytomegalovirus status from the catalog of TCR beta chain sequences. V and J gene assignment, in a later analysis, came from comparing TCR nucleotide sequences with IMGT/GENE-DB human TR gene sequences. Using the TCRdist pipeline, a later analysis assigned CDR3 sequences along with most-parsimonious VDJ recombination scenarios. In a later analysis, every TCR beta chain was defined by the combination of its CDR3 amino acid sequence and its V-gene family, and reads without a unique V-gene family were dropped. To address suspected cross-contamination and a sequencing artifact, a later analysis removed a few hundred highly shared, low-generation-probability nucleotide sequences. A later analysis calculated a clonal expansion index for each public chain from normalized within-repertoire ranks of inferred template counts. A later analysis computed generation probabilities with a VDJ recombination model fitted to out-of-frame rearrangements, and checked the results against IGoR. In a later analysis, TCR-TCR, TCR-HLA and TCR-CMV co-occurrence was scored with hypergeometric tests, and a repertoire-size bias correction was applied to TCR pairs. False discovery rates were estimated in a later analysis by permuting HLA or CMV assignments 20 times. In a later analysis, co-occurring TCRs were grouped with DBSCAN, and TCRdist sequence similarity was added when clustering was performed within HLA-allele-positive subsets. Co-occurrence clustering excluded repertoires with fewer than 30,000 or more than 120,000 public chains, plus five with anomalous nucleotide sharing. Drawn from immuneACCESS, this table holds only the in-frame rearrangements with V and J called that TCRdb kept. Clones are partly lost; checked studies trace under half to an unresolved V gene and leave the rest unexplained. V and J calls and clone size are copied from that table; D and trimming were computed from the DNA. This sample gives approximately 280,000 clones in total; 70% to 90% of them show up just once. The leading ten clones occupy 3.5% to 4.5% of the sample.

The cohort comprised 710 or so healthy bone marrow donors. At the time of sampling, every cohort member was nominally healthy, though immune exposures that went unrecorded were likely present. The donor was CMV seropositive and was included in the group of some 290 seropositive cohort members. Every donor gave a peripheral blood sample, and the peripheral blood mononuclear cells from that sample were used for TCR beta sequencing. The Qiagen DNeasy Blood Extraction Kit was used to extract genomic DNA from the blood cell samples. The sequence derives from a man aged 40-49 years in good health and CMV-seropositive. Sequenced input: PBMCs. The rearrangement joined TRBV27 to TRBJ2-7; 10 middle bases align to TRBD1. The DNA sequence reads TGTGCCAGCAGTGACAGGGGGCTGCCCCACGAGCAGTACTTC. It translates to CASSDRGLPHEQYF.